This TCR beta chain was found in a study of cytomegalovirus exposure and HLA in healthy donors. General study results and limits: Both high specificity and high sensitivity reportedly marked the classifier's diagnosis of cytomegalovirus status. Near-uniform donor sequencing depth was presumed by presence/absence analyses. Cytomegalovirus association was assigned to around 150 TCR beta chains. V- and J-gene trimming of TCR beta was linked (in a later analysis) to a missense DCLRE1C variant.

PCR amplification relied on 60 Vbeta primers (plus 13 Jbeta primers). Assay: immunoSEQ multiplex PCR; the TCRdb copy retains only in-frame clones and omits some. The sample shows about 75,000 clones, 70% to 85% of them seen only once. On this clone itself: Antigen: not known.

CDR3 size: 18 residues. Germline values: CDR1 GTSNPN, CDR2 SVGIG (reference sequence). With V trimmed by 2 bases and J by 6 bases, 11 bases remained unmatched. This TCR was sampled from a man aged 65 to 85 in good health and CMV-seropositive. Sequenced material: PBMCs. V and J are TRBV30 and TRBJ2-1; 15 nucleotides agree with TRBD2. CDR3 amino acids: CAWSSFRTSGRGLNEQFF. Written as DNA, the CDR3 is TGTGCCTGGAGTTCATTCCGGACTAGCGGGAGGGGTCTCAATGAGCAGTTCTTC.